Listed below are T cell receptor beta chains from one sample, sequenced in a study of long-term antiretroviral therapy in people with HIV. Generated by immunoSEQ multiplex PCR, the TCRdb table keeps only in-frame clones and is missing some. Of over 15,000 clones listed, 79% are singletons. The sample consisted of unsorted PBMCs, taken at the start of antiretroviral therapy, before treatment. The receptors derive from a man younger than 35 with HIV. The CDR3 runs from the conserved cysteine through the conserved F or W.

TRBV4-3	TRBJ2-7	14	CASSPRTSGYEQYF
TRBV19	TRBJ2-1	17	CASSMGRGQRRNNEQFF
TRBV11-2	TRBJ1-4	17	CASSLNRAGRLGEKLFF
TRBV2	TRBJ1-3	15	CASSKSELSGNTIYF
TRBV11-3	TRBJ2-2	14	CASSTNRGGGELFF
TRBV9	TRBJ2-1	14	CASSVDGLLNEQFF
TRBV5-5	TRBJ1-4	17	CASSFQGQGLDGEKLFF
TRBV19	TRBJ1-1	13	CASSIGLSTEAFF
TRBV25-1	TRBJ2-3	13	CASSGYKTDTQYF
TRBV28	TRBJ2-7	15	CASSGGLDLSYEQYF
TRBV11-2	TRBJ1-1	15	CASSVTRGVNTEAFF
TRBV19	TRBJ2-1	13	CASSRSGQTEQFF
TRBV6-6	TRBJ2-2	13	CASSPRHTGELFF
TRBV27	TRBJ1-5	15	CASNPTGTLNQPQHF
TRBV29-1	TRBJ2-7	13	CSVRTGSAYEQYF
TRBV5-1	TRBJ2-2	15	CASSSGQGASGELFF
TRBV27	TRBJ2-7	19	CASSLKIKGDRFNPYEQYF
TRBV6-1	TRBJ1-1	11	CASTWGSEAFF
TRBV10-3	TRBJ2-1	15	CANQLAGKAYNEQFF
TRBV5-6	TRBJ2-7	13	CASSPGPYYEQYF
TRBV27	TRBJ2-3	13	CASSLQGLDTQYF
TRBV28	TRBJ1-4	17	CASSPDRGRPINEKLFF
TRBV28	TRBJ1-4	15	CASSFTGTRGEKLFF
TRBV7-9	TRBJ1-2	13	CASSLGPGDGYTF
TRBV7-6	TRBJ2-2	15	CASSLTSGISGELFF
TRBV6-5	TRBJ2-7	12	CASSYNRYEQYF
TRBV18	TRBJ2-2	14	CASSPQGDTGELFF
TRBV2	TRBJ1-4	18	CASSEDYRDSATNEKLFF
TRBV18	TRBJ1-1	16	CASSPPWGRMNTEAFF
TRBV11-2	TRBJ2-2	17	CASSFLTGFSDTGELFF
TRBV6-6	TRBJ2-1	13	CASSSGPDNEQFF
TRBV27	TRBJ1-2	12	CASRKGAGGYTF
TRBV19	TRBJ2-6	19	CASSITRAGAPSGANVLTF
TRBV19	TRBJ2-1	16	CASSNYPRTGIHEQFF
TRBV18	TRBJ1-1	14	CASSSERGGTEAFF
TRBV27	TRBJ2-7	15	CASSSGLAGVGEQYF
TRBV9	TRBJ2-2	12	CASSYLLGELFF
TRBV5-6	TRBJ2-7	13	CASSVGASYEQYF
TRBV7-2	TRBJ2-1	15	CASSYMLGPYNEQFF
TRBV19	TRBJ2-7	14	CASSPQGVAREQYF
TRBV27	TRBJ2-3	14	CASSPRTAPDTQYF